A single sample gave rise to the 11 T cell receptor beta chains below, sequenced in a study of T cells in Graves' hyperthyroidism and ophthalmopathy. RNA transcripts were the template for amplifying TCR beta CDR3 regions. During a first-round RT-PCR of the TCR CDR3, the HTBI primer set was used. TCRdb re-analysed the multiplex PCR reads in MiXCR, keeping a single row per CDR3 protein. The data show 270,000 or so distinct CDR3 sequences, less than 30% seen once. Source material: blood. The receptor set was obtained from a man in his forties or fifties with Graves' hyperthyroidism that later progressed to Graves' ophthalmopathy.

This clonotype was observed a handful of times. The chain couples TRBV9 to TRBJ2-2, with D uncertain. Trimming left V 4 bases short and J 7 bases short, with 11 bases between. The CDR3 runs to 13 residues. Germline loops: CDR1 SGDLS, CDR2 YYNGEE. CDR3 sequence (DNA): TGTGCCAGCAGCCAACGGGTGGGCGGGGAGCTGTTTTTT. This encodes CASSQRVGGELFF.

This clonotype has ten or more counts. The chain links TRBV2 to TRBJ2-2; D uncertain. V was trimmed by 3 bases and J by 1 base, leaving 12 bases between them. Germline-derived CDR1 and CDR2 are SNHLY and FYNNEI. This CDR3 has 16 amino acids. The CDR3 is CASSENRPGNTGELFF. In nucleotides, the CDR3 is TGTGCCAGCAGTGAGAATCGGCCAGGGAACACCGGGGAGCTGTTTTTT.

This clonotype was recorded at least ten times. The chain couples TRBV29-1 to TRBJ2-5; TRBD1 might be the D (6 bases). Germline V gives CDR1 SQVTM, CDR2 ANQGSEA. Trimming shortened V by 2 bases and J by 3 bases, and 19 bases separated the two germline ends. The CDR3 sequence is 16 residues long. This chain's CDR3 is CSVETSGQSLKETQYF. For the CDR3, the DNA is TGCAGCGTTGAAACCTCGGGACAATCATTGAAAGAGACCCAGTACTTC.

The chain uses TRBV12-3 or TRBV12-4 and TRBJ1-2; D uncertain. The CDR3 sequence is 12 residues long. Trimming removed 11 bases at V and 4 bases at J, with 14 bases between. The CDR3, as DNA: TGTGCCGTCTCATCGGGATCCTATGGCTACACCTTC. This gives the protein CAVSSGSYGYTF.

This clonotype was seen repeatedly, ten times or more. The V gene is TRBV7-9, the J gene TRBJ2-4; the D gene is possibly TRBD1 (6 bases). This CDR3 comprises 17 residues. Germline V gives CDR1 SEHNR, CDR2 FQNEAQ (reference sequence). V was pared by 1 base and J by 7 bases, with 20 bases between. CDR3 loop: CASSLVTGTPFWNIQYF. The CDR3 nucleotides are TGTGCCAGCAGCTTAGTAACAGGGACCCCCTTCTGGAACATTCAGTACTTC.

This clonotype was counted a single time. The chain uses TRBV7-3 and TRBJ2-5, with D possibly being TRBD1 (7 bases). V lost 5 bases to trimming and J lost 2 bases, with 15 bases between them. The CDR3 is made up of 15 amino acids. From germline, CDR1 is SGHTA and CDR2 FQGTGA. CDR3 nucleotides: TGTGCCAGCAGCCCCGGGGGACAGCCTCAAGAGACCCAGTACTTC. Encoded protein: CASSPGGQPQETQYF.

This clonotype has at least ten counts. The chain is built from TRBV12-3 or TRBV12-4 and TRBJ2-2; D tentatively reads TRBD1 or TRBD2 (6 bases each). V lost 5 bases to trimming and J lost 4 bases, with 14 bases between them. The CDR3 loop spans 15 amino acids. CDR3 DNA: TGTGCCAGCAGTAGGGCAGGAGGGGGCACCGGGGAGCTGTTTTTT. Translating gives CASSRAGGGTGELFF.

In this sample, this clonotype turned up many times. The CDR3 is CATSAGGAGANVLTF. The CDR3 DNA is TGTGCCACCAGTGCGGGGGGCGCTGGGGCCAACGTCCTGACTTTC. The rearrangement uses TRBV24-1 and TRBJ2-6; D perhaps matches TRBD2 (7 bases). Germline CDR1 KGHDR, CDR2 SFDVKD. The length of the CDR3 is 15 residues. Trimming removed 5 bases from V and 2 bases from J, with 9 bases in between.

This clonotype was picked up many times. J is TRBJ2-7 and V is TRBV29-1, with 8 nucleotides matching TRBD2. J was trimmed by 2 bases and V by 5 bases; bases with no gene match: 5. From germline, CDR1 is SQVTM and CDR2 ANQGSEA. The CDR3 has 13 residues. The chain's CDR3 is CSVRLALTYEQYF. The CDR3, as DNA: TGCAGCGTTCGACTAGCGTTGACCTACGAGCAGTACTTC.

This clonotype was counted at least ten times. The J gene is TRBJ2-7, the V gene TRBV5-1, with D tentatively TRBD2 (5 bases). There are 13 residues in the CDR3. The V end lost 0 bases, the J end lost 7 bases, and 11 bases lay between the germline ends. The germline gives CDR1 SGHRS, CDR2 YFSETQ. The CDR3 sequence is CASSLGSPGEQYF. CDR3 in DNA: TGCGCCAGCAGCTTGGGTTCGCCGGGGGAGCAGTACTTC. Variable domain in full (rest from reference TRBV5-1 and TRBJ2-7): KAGVTQTPRYLIKTRGQQVTLSCSPISGHRSVSWYQQTPGQGLQFLFEYFSETQRNKGNFPGRFSGRQFSNSRSEMNVSTLELGDSALYLCASSLGSPGEQYFGPGTRLTVT.

This clonotype has a count of ten or more. V usage is TRBV6-5 and J usage is TRBJ2-7; D may be TRBD2 (6 bases). CDR3 length equals 16 residues. Germline V CDR1 and CDR2: MNHEY, SVGAGI. The V and J ends lost 0 bases and 1 base respectively, with 13 bases between them. The CDR3 loop reads CASSYSAPGLSYEQYF. The CDR3 DNA is TGTGCCAGCAGTTACTCTGCCCCCGGACTATCCTACGAGCAGTACTTC.